The 27 T cell receptor beta chains below were found in one sample sequenced in a study of blood T cells in healthy people across ages. Using a J-beta primer mix together with a sample-barcoded 5' primer, a second PCR was run for about 6 to 12 cycles. TCRdb reprocessed the 5' RACE reads with MiXCR, giving one entry per CDR3 protein. The sample has about 670,000 distinct CDR3 sequences; 35% to 50% are singletons. Source material: blood. These TCRs come from a man at least 80 years old in good health.

The rearrangement uses TRBV7-2 and TRBJ1-1; 7 bases are a match to TRBD1. This CDR3 is 13 amino acids long. The germline V gene encodes CDR1 SGHTA and CDR2 FQGNSA. V shed 5 bases and J 7 bases; nucleotides not matched to a gene: 7. The CDR3 bases are TGTGCCAGCAGCACCCGGACAGGCATTGAAGCTTTCTTT. Translated: CASSTRTGIEAFF. Using reference TRBV7-2 and TRBJ1-1 for the parts outside the CDR3, the full variable domain is GAGVSQSPSNKVTEKGKDVELRCDPISGHTALYWYRQSLGQGLEFLIYFQGNSAPDKSGLPSDRFSAERTGGSVSTLTIQRTQQEDSAVYLCASSTRTGIEAFFGQGTRLTVV.

The table lists this clonotype with a few counts. This rearrangement joins TRBV6-2 or TRBV6-3 to TRBJ2-2; 7 bases match TRBD1. This CDR3 contains 15 residues. The germline V gene encodes CDR1 MNHEY and CDR2 SVGEGT. After removal of 6 bases from V and 4 bases from J, the junction contained 8 bases not matched to a gene. CDR3 residues: CASSRQGVGTGELFF. CDR3 bases: TGTGCCAGCAGCCGTCAGGGGGTAGGCACCGGGGAGCTGTTTTTT.

The chain employs TRBV28 and TRBJ2-5, with 11 bases fitting TRBD2. The CDR3 loop spans 14 amino acids. Per the germline V gene, CDR1 is MDHEN and CDR2 is SYDVKM. J gave up 7 bases and V 5 bases, and 6 bases lay outside the gene matches. The CDR3 bases are TGTGCCAGCAGTCCGGGACTAGCGGCCAGGACCCAGTACTTC. Translation: CASSPGLAARTQYF. Full variable domain (missing parts from reference TRBV28 and TRBJ2-5): DVKVTQSSRYLVKRTGEKVFLECVQDMDHENMFWYRQDPGLGLRLIYFSYDVKMKEKGDIPEGYSVSREKKERFSLILESASTNQTSMYLCASSPGLAARTQYFGPGTRLLVL.

The chain recombines TRBV6-6 with TRBJ2-1; D is unclear. Germline assignment: CDR1 MNHNY and CDR2 SVGAGI (reference sequence). The V gene lost 8 bases and the J gene lost 8 bases, with 10 bases spanning the gap. The CDR3 sequence is 11 residues long. The CDR3 coding sequence is TGTGCCAGCCGAGAAGTGGATGAGCAGTTCTTC. Translating it yields CASREVDEQFF.

This clonotype has a handful of counts. J is TRBJ1-6 and V is TRBV12-3 or TRBV12-4; D gene ambiguous. Trimming pared 5 bases from V and 7 bases from J, leaving 9 bases between. This CDR3 is 13 amino acids long. The DNA of the CDR3 is TGTGCCAGCAGTCGGCAACGGAATTCACCCCTCCACTTT. This translates into CASSRQRNSPLHF.

Of note for this clonotype: A read error may account for a junction end that differs from germline. The V and J genes are TRBV19 and TRBJ2-6; 11 nucleotides align to TRBD1. The germline V gene has CDR1 LNHDA and CDR2 SQIVND (reference sequence). The CDR3 is 17 residues long. The CDR3 DNA follows: TGTGCTAGTACTCGGACAGGGGGCCCCTCTGGGGCCAACGTCCTGACTTTC. The encoded protein is CASTRTGGPSGANVLTF.

With regard to this clonotype: One end of the junction fails to match germline, which may point to a read error. V gene TRBV10-3 combines with J gene TRBJ1-2, with 9 positions matching TRBD1. The germline V gene has CDR1 ENHRY and CDR2 SYGVKD. The CDR3 is made up of 15 amino acids. The CDR3 loop reads CAISGGTGSNYGHTF. DNA of the CDR3: TGTGCCATCAGTGGGGGGACAGGGTCTAACTATGGCCACACCTTC.

About this clonotype itself: This could be a read error, since a much larger clone is one nucleotide away. The rearrangement uses TRBV7-8 and TRBJ2-3, with 7 bases fitting TRBD1. The CDR3 runs 17 residues. Germline V gene sequence: CDR1 SGHVS, CDR2 FQNEAQ. J lost 2 bases, V lost 5 bases, and 13 bases had no gene match. CDR3 in DNA: TGTGCCAGCAGCAAACTCACATTGGACAGGAACACAGATACGCAGTATTTT. Its protein product is CASSKLTLDRNTDTQYF.

In its sample, this clonotype was seen a few times. CDR3 sequence (DNA): TGTGCCAGCAGCTTCTCCTCACACGAAAGCTCCTACGAGCAGTACTTC. Encoded protein: CASSFSSHESSYEQYF. This rearrangement joins TRBV7-9 to TRBJ2-7; D unresolved. CDR3 length equals 16 residues. V lost 3 bases and J lost 0, with 15 bases in between. Germline CDR1 and CDR2: SEHNR and FQNEAQ (reference sequence).

This clonotype has more than one count but fewer than ten. The chain has TRBV15 and TRBJ1-2, with 7 nucleotides matching TRBD1. Trimming took 0 bases from V and 4 from J; bases not matched to a gene: 8. Germline V gene data show CDR1 as LNHNV and CDR2 as YYDKDF (reference sequence). This CDR3 has 16 residues. CDR3 loop: CATSRDVTGAGYGYTF. CDR3 nucleotides: TGTGCCACCAGCAGAGATGTAACAGGGGCTGGCTATGGCTACACCTTC.

This clonotype was observed a handful of times. This rearrangement joins TRBV20-1 to TRBJ2-5; D not resolved. This CDR3 is 14 amino acids long. V was cut by 6 bases and J by 7 bases, with 21 bases left in between. Looked up from germline, CDR1 is DFQATT and CDR2 is SNEGSKA (reference sequence). As DNA, the CDR3 is TGCAGTGCGCCTATAACCTCGGGCTCCGGGACCCAGTACTTC. It codes for CSAPITSGSGTQYF.

The chain links TRBV4-3 to TRBJ2-2; TRBD2 agrees at 8 bases. CDR3 length equals 18 residues. The germline V gene has CDR1 LGHNA and CDR2 YSLEER. Unmatched junction bases numbered 10, after V lost 2 bases and J lost 2 bases. The DNA of the CDR3 is TGCGCCAGCAGCCAATACGGCCAGCGGGGGCGAAACACCGGGGAGCTGTTTTTT. It codes for CASSQYGQRGRNTGELFF.

The rearrangement joins TRBV7-9 to TRBJ1-1; 10 nucleotides match TRBD1. The CDR3 covers 15 residues. J was trimmed by 6 bases and V by 5 bases; bases with no gene match: 9. CDR1 and CDR2 (germline): SEHNR, FQNEAQ (reference sequence). CDR3 amino acids: CASSTSRGTGAEAFF. CDR3 sequence (DNA): TGTGCCAGCAGCACGAGTCGGGGGACAGGGGCTGAAGCTTTCTTT.

V gene TRBV7-2 combines with J gene TRBJ1-1; D remains unclear. CDR1 is SGHTA and CDR2 is FQGNSA in the germline V gene. Trimming left V 1 base short and J 0 bases short, with 9 bases between. CDR3 length: 15 residues. The CDR3 protein is CASSLVRGVNTEAFF. Here the CDR3 DNA reads TGTGCCAGCAGCTTAGTACGCGGTGTGAACACTGAAGCTTTCTTT.

This chain connects TRBV6-6 to TRBJ2-2; D unresolved. V lost 4 bases to trimming and J lost 1 base, with 10 bases between them. This CDR3 has 15 amino acids. CDR1 MNHNY and CDR2 SVGAGI come from the germline V gene (reference sequence). CDR3 nucleotides: TGTGCCAGCAGTTCTCGGCAAAAGAACACCGGGGAGCTGTTTTTT. As protein: CASSSRQKNTGELFF.

The rearrangement joins TRBV2 to TRBJ2-7; D perhaps matches TRBD1 (5 bases). The CDR3 consists of 14 residues. Germline loops: CDR1 SNHLY, CDR2 FYNNEI. V was pared by 2 bases and J by 2 bases, with 10 bases between. This CDR3 reads CASSEISQAYEQYF. Written as DNA, the CDR3 is TGTGCCAGCAGTGAAATTTCACAGGCCTACGAGCAGTACTTC.

This sequence joins TRBV28 and TRBJ2-5; 7 positions agree with TRBD2. The CDR3 covers 16 residues. Germline-derived CDR1 and CDR2 are MDHEN and SYDVKM. V lost 6 bases to trimming and J lost 5 bases; unmatched junction nucleotides: 15. CDR3 coding DNA: TGTGCCAGCAGCCGGCGGGACTGGGCGGGAGTTGAGACCCAGTACTTC. Amino acids: CASSRRDWAGVETQYF.

The chain combines TRBV2 with TRBJ1-2, with D unresolved. Germline V lookup: CDR1 SNHLY, CDR2 FYNNEI. V dropped 1 base and J dropped 4 bases, with 10 bases sitting between them. The CDR3 contains 14 residues. CDR3: CASSEDEGFYGYTF. CDR3 sequence (DNA): TGTGCCAGCAGTGAAGATGAAGGTTTCTATGGCTACACCTTC.

This chain links TRBV10-3 with TRBJ2-7; D is tentatively TRBD1 or TRBD2 (5 bases each). This CDR3 region has 15 residues. CDR1 and CDR2 from the germline V gene are ENHRY and SYGVKD. Trimming stripped 5 bases from V and 5 bases from J, with 19 bases between. The CDR3 loop is CAISPRGVGVDEQYF. CDR3 coding DNA: TGTGCCATCAGTCCCAGAGGGGTCGGCGTGGACGAGCAGTACTTC.

This chain joins TRBV2 and TRBJ2-3; 14 bases align to TRBD2. The CDR3 length is 16 residues. V lost 7 bases and J lost 5; bases outside the gene matches: 8. The germline gives CDR1 SNHLY, CDR2 FYNNEI. CDR3 residues: CASKPTSGGVQDTQYF. DNA for the CDR3: TGTGCCAGCAAGCCGACTAGCGGGGGGGTTCAAGATACGCAGTATTTT.

This clonotype appeared a few times. This sequence joins TRBV11-2 and TRBJ2-5, with D uncertain. V was trimmed by 3 bases and J by 5 bases, leaving 10 bases between them. Per germline, CDR1 SGHAT and CDR2 FQNNGV. CDR3 length: 13 amino acids. Here the CDR3 DNA reads TGTGCCAGCAGCTTCCGCCTTGGGGAGACCCAGTACTTC. It yields the protein CASSFRLGETQYF.

This clonotype was found a few times. The genes are TRBV7-2 and TRBJ2-1; D might be TRBD1 or TRBD2, each matching 6 bases. Trimming removed 1 base at V and 5 bases at J, with 15 bases between. CDR3 length equals 16 residues. CDR1 is SGHTA, CDR2 FQGNSA, per germline. This CDR3 is CASSLGPGGADNEQFF. As DNA, the CDR3 is TGTGCCAGCAGCTTAGGCCCCGGGGGCGCCGACAATGAGCAGTTCTTC.

The J gene is TRBJ1-1, the V gene TRBV21-1; TRBD1, the table's D call, lacks a check against the DNA. TRBV21-1 is shown as a pseudogene. The CDR3 runs to 17 residues. The CDR3 loop is CASSKSQGLPRGTEAFF. As DNA, the CDR3 is TGTGCCAGCAGCAAATCACAGGGGCTACCGAGGGGCACTGAAGCTTTCTTT.

This clonotype was seen many times. The rearrangement joins TRBV27 to TRBJ2-5; D unresolved. CDR1 and CDR2 from the germline V gene are MNHEY and SMNVEV (reference sequence). The CDR3 loop spans 14 amino acids. Trimming removed 7 bases from V and 1 base from J, with 13 bases in between. The chain's CDR3 is CASKEGGSQETQYF. CDR3 in DNA: TGTGCCAGCAAGGAAGGCGGAAGCCAAGAGACCCAGTACTTC.

This clonotype was counted between two and nine times. The chain employs TRBV4-3 and TRBJ2-3; possibly TRBD1 for D (6 bases). V was pared by 4 bases and J by 5 bases, with 16 bases between. This CDR3 spans 15 amino acids. The germline V gene has CDR1 LGHNA and CDR2 YSLEER. The CDR3 DNA reads TGCGCCAGCAGCCGGGATACAGGGCTTGAAGATACGCAGTATTTT. Protein product: CASSRDTGLEDTQYF.

The gene calls are TRBV5-1 and TRBJ2-7; D unclear. CDR1 SGHRS and CDR2 YFSETQ come from the germline V gene. The CDR3 runs to 13 residues. Trimming pared 3 bases from V and 7 bases from J, leaving 14 bases between. CDR3 DNA: TGCGCCAGCAGCTCGCCGAATTACAATGAGCAGTACTTC. Translation: CASSSPNYNEQYF.

This clonotype was observed a few times. The chain combines TRBV19 with TRBJ2-3; possibly TRBD1 for D (6 bases). The V gene's germline CDR1 is LNHDA and CDR2 SQIVND (reference sequence). The CDR3 runs 15 residues. Trimming took off 3 bases at V and 0 bases at J, with 10 bases between the two ends. For the CDR3, the DNA is TGTGCCAGTAGTATGGTCCAGGGGAGCACAGATACGCAGTATTTT. The encoded protein is CASSMVQGSTDTQYF.